This is a list of T cell receptor beta chains from one sample in a study of human CD8 memory T cell subsets. From the 5' RACE reads, TCRdb lists one entry per CDR3 protein and no DNA. In total, the table holds roughly 7,000 distinct CDR3 sequences. The sample consisted of CD8+ T cells from PBMCs. The receptors stem from a human donor in good health. Both conserved end residues are part of each CDR3. Fields, in order: CDR3 protein, clone size, J gene, V gene. Where a row states a size, it is once, few, many or the class of an expanded clone; other rows omit it.

CDR3: CSVEAVAGETQYF
size: medium-sized
J: TRBJ2-5
V: TRBV29-1

CDR3: CSVDEGTGPDTQYF
size: NA
J: TRBJ2-3
V: TRBV29-1

CDR3: CASSVTGSHQPQHF
size: NA
J: TRBJ1-5
V: TRBV11-2

CDR3: CASSEPGGVTGELFF
size: NA
J: TRBJ2-2
V: TRBV2

CDR3: CASSAGTGDEAFF
size: NA
J: TRBJ1-1
V: TRBV27

CDR3: CASSQGSYYEQYF
size: NA
J: TRBJ2-7
V: TRBV3-1

CDR3: CASSVSSGYYEQYF
size: NA
J: TRBJ2-7
V: TRBV9

CDR3: CAISRTSGTDTQYF
size: NA
J: TRBJ2-3
V: TRBV10-3

CDR3: CASSLGGNEAFF
size: NA
J: TRBJ1-1
V: TRBV11-2

CDR3: CASSPSGDSYEQYF
size: NA
J: TRBJ2-7
V: TRBV18

CDR3: CASSDAPGNIQYF
size: medium-sized
J: TRBJ2-4
V: TRBV5-1

CDR3: CASSFGGHEQYF
size: medium-sized
J: TRBJ2-7
V: TRBV12-3/TRBV12-4

CDR3: CASSPYPPPPGLRYEQYF
size: NA
J: TRBJ2-7
V: TRBV27

CDR3: CASSVDGTDNYGYTF
size: NA
J: TRBJ1-2
V: TRBV9

CDR3: CASSEGYGNTEAFF
size: medium-sized
J: TRBJ1-1
V: TRBV25-1

CDR3: CATSAGTSGTDTQYF
size: medium-sized
J: TRBJ2-3
V: TRBV15

CDR3: CATSDSVTHYNEQFF
size: medium-sized
J: TRBJ2-1
V: TRBV24-1

CDR3: CASSLWQRERETQYF
size: NA
J: TRBJ2-5
V: TRBV7-8

CDR3: CASSLTEGLQETQYF
size: large
J: TRBJ2-5
V: TRBV11-2

CDR3: CASSPRTTSYNEQFF
size: NA
J: TRBJ2-1
V: TRBV28

CDR3: CASSPGTGGLEQYF
size: NA
J: TRBJ2-7
V: TRBV18

CDR3: CASSLEGGGGNSPLHF
size: NA
J: TRBJ1-6
V: TRBV11-2

CDR3: CASSLAEPSSYEQYF
size: NA
J: TRBJ2-7
V: TRBV11-2

CDR3: CASSSMDRDPGELFF
size: NA
J: TRBJ2-2
V: TRBV7-9

CDR3: CSVDGFNEQFF
size: medium-sized
J: TRBJ2-1
V: TRBV29-1

CDR3: CSAREVGMGSYEQYF
size: NA
J: TRBJ2-7
V: TRBV20-1

CDR3: CASSASGNNYNEQFF
size: NA
J: TRBJ2-1
V: TRBV6-5

CDR3: CSASLESYEQYF
size: NA
J: TRBJ2-7
V: TRBV20-1

CDR3: CSARELGSLNEKLFF
size: NA
J: TRBJ1-4
V: TRBV20-1

CDR3: CASSESVGGTGELFF
size: NA
J: TRBJ2-2
V: TRBV10-2

CDR3: CASSSGTRNTGELFF
size: NA
J: TRBJ2-2
V: TRBV7-8

CDR3: CATAPAGSDTQYF
size: NA
J: TRBJ2-3
V: TRBV24-1

CDR3: CASSPLAASGFNEQFF
size: NA
J: TRBJ2-1
V: TRBV28

CDR3: CASSISQGAAYNEQFF
size: NA
J: TRBJ2-1
V: TRBV19

CDR3: CASSLVDSPDYEQYF
size: NA
J: TRBJ2-7
V: TRBV7-9

CDR3: CASSEWDRNNEQFF
size: NA
J: TRBJ2-1
V: TRBV25-1

CDR3: CASSYSPSAKNIQYF
size: NA
J: TRBJ2-4
V: TRBV6-5

CDR3: CASSAQGLTDTQYF
size: NA
J: TRBJ2-3
V: TRBV11-2

CDR3: CASGSMGDNEQFF
size: NA
J: TRBJ2-1
V: TRBV27

CDR3: CASSSGDRLYEQYF
size: NA
J: TRBJ2-7
V: TRBV27

CDR3: CASSLAWRQGNEQFF
size: NA
J: TRBJ2-1
V: TRBV7-9